Listed below are T cell receptor beta chains from one sample, sequenced in a study of regulatory T cells in long-lasting Graves disease. MiXCR, applied by TCRdb to the multiplex PCR reads, yields one record per CDR3 protein. The sample records around 500,000 distinct CDR3 sequences, less than 25% being singletons. The sample consisted of peripheral blood mononuclear cells (PBMCs), taken when the disease was refractory, from a patient treated with antithyroid drugs. The receptors here all came from a female donor with Graves disease. The CDR3 runs from the conserved cysteine through the conserved F or W. Fields, in order: clone size, J gene, V gene, D gene, CDR3 protein, CDR3 DNA. D genes are given only for firm matches. Only part of the rows carry a size: once, few, many, or a class if the clone is expanded.

clone size: .; J gene: TRBJ1-4; V gene: TRBV19; D gene: TRBD1; CDR3 protein: CASGTGRGSANEKLFF; CDR3 DNA: TGTGCCAGCGGGACAGGGAGAGGGAGTGCTAATGAAAAACTGTTTTTT
clone size: many; J gene: TRBJ1-2; V gene: TRBV9; D gene: TRBD1; CDR3 protein: CASSARDRGQVYGYTF; CDR3 DNA: TGTGCCAGCAGCGCCCGGGACAGGGGACAGGTCTATGGCTACACCTTC
clone size: .; J gene: TRBJ1-4; V gene: TRBV14; D gene: TRBD1; CDR3 protein: CASSHPGQGAPNEKLFF; CDR3 DNA: TGTGCCAGCAGCCACCCGGGACAGGGGGCCCCTAATGAAAAACTGTTTTTT
clone size: many; J gene: TRBJ2-7; V gene: TRBV28; D gene: TRBD2; CDR3 protein: CASSLREAVHEQYF; CDR3 DNA: TGTGCCAGCAGTTTACGGGAGGCCGTGCACGAGCAGTACTTC
clone size: .; J gene: TRBJ1-2; V gene: TRBV9; D gene: TRBD1; CDR3 protein: CASSAGTGGGYGYTF; CDR3 DNA: TGTGCCAGCAGCGCAGGGACAGGGGGCGGCTATGGCTACACCTTC
clone size: .; J gene: TRBJ2-1; V gene: TRBV18; D gene: .; CDR3 protein: CASSPPGVYDDEQFF; CDR3 DNA: TGTGCCAGCTCACCACCGGGGGTGTACGATGATGAGCAGTTCTTC
clone size: many; J gene: TRBJ1-2; V gene: TRBV12-3/TRBV12-4; D gene: .; CDR3 protein: CASSPDGGANYGYTF; CDR3 DNA: TGTGCCAGCAGTCCTGACGGGGGGGCAAACTATGGCTACACCTTC
clone size: many; J gene: TRBJ1-1; V gene: TRBV28; D gene: .; CDR3 protein: CASSLENFGRHNEAFF; CDR3 DNA: TGTGCCAGCAGTTTAGAAAATTTTGGCAGGCATAATGAAGCTTTCTTT
clone size: many; J gene: TRBJ1-3; V gene: TRBV28; D gene: .; CDR3 protein: CASSSPWGIAGNTIYF; CDR3 DNA: TGTGCCAGCAGTTCCCCCTGGGGGATCGCTGGAAACACCATATATTTT
clone size: many; J gene: TRBJ2-5; V gene: TRBV2; D gene: TRBD1; CDR3 protein: CASRAGTGEETQYF; CDR3 DNA: TGTGCCAGCAGGGCCGGGACAGGGGAAGAGACCCAGTACTTC
clone size: many; J gene: TRBJ2-7; V gene: TRBV20-1; D gene: TRBD2; CDR3 protein: CSASTSGLVGGAYF; CDR3 DNA: TGCAGTGCTTCGACTAGCGGGCTTGTCGGCGGTGCTTACTTC
clone size: .; J gene: TRBJ2-1; V gene: TRBV20-1; D gene: .; CDR3 protein: CSARDPLRNEQFF; CDR3 DNA: TGCAGTGCTAGAGACCCTCTTCGGAATGAGCAGTTCTTC
clone size: many; J gene: TRBJ2-5; V gene: TRBV6-9; D gene: TRBD1; CDR3 protein: CASSYSVPGQGGETQYF; CDR3 DNA: TGTGCCAGCAGTTACTCCGTACCCGGACAGGGGGGTGAGACCCAGTACTTC
clone size: many; J gene: TRBJ2-2; V gene: TRBV6-2/TRBV6-3; D gene: .; CDR3 protein: CASKGRWDTGELFF; CDR3 DNA: TGTGCCAGCAAAGGGAGGTGGGACACCGGGGAGCTGTTTTTT
clone size: few; J gene: TRBJ2-1; V gene: TRBV25-1; D gene: TRBD2; CDR3 protein: CASIGLAGFSYNEQFF; CDR3 DNA: TGTGCCAGCATTGGACTAGCGGGTTTCTCCTACAATGAGCAGTTCTTC
clone size: .; J gene: TRBJ1-6; V gene: TRBV15; D gene: .; CDR3 protein: CATSRDGATLHF; CDR3 DNA: TGTGCCACCAGCAGAGATGGGGCCACCCTCCACTTT
clone size: few; J gene: TRBJ2-7; V gene: TRBV5-1; D gene: TRBD1; CDR3 protein: CASSLEQGVDEQYF; CDR3 DNA: TGCGCCAGCAGCTTGGAACAGGGGGTTGACGAGCAGTACTTC
clone size: many; J gene: TRBJ2-7; V gene: TRBV27; D gene: .; CDR3 protein: CASSLRRGPSYEQYF; CDR3 DNA: TGTGCCAGCAGTTTAAGGCGGGGGCCCTCCTACGAGCAGTACTTC
clone size: .; J gene: TRBJ1-1; V gene: TRBV29-1; D gene: .; CDR3 protein: CSVDRSMNAEAFF; CDR3 DNA: TGCAGCGTTGACAGGTCCATGAACGCTGAAGCTTTCTTT
clone size: few; J gene: TRBJ1-4; V gene: TRBV11-2; D gene: .; CDR3 protein: CASSRLSGSKEKLFF; CDR3 DNA: TGTGCCAGCAGCCGTTTGTCGGGGTCGAAAGAAAAACTGTTTTTT
clone size: few; J gene: TRBJ1-2; V gene: TRBV15; D gene: .; CDR3 protein: CATSPERLNYGYTF; CDR3 DNA: TGTGCCACCAGCCCCGAAAGGCTTAACTATGGCTACACCTTC
clone size: many; J gene: TRBJ2-2; V gene: TRBV6-1; D gene: .; CDR3 protein: CASFTSNPGELFF; CDR3 DNA: TGTGCCAGTTTTACTAGCAATCCCGGGGAGCTGTTTTTT
clone size: few; J gene: TRBJ1-2; V gene: TRBV9; D gene: .; CDR3 protein: CASSDPYYGYTF; CDR3 DNA: TGTGCCAGCAGCGATCCCTACTATGGCTACACCTTC
clone size: many; J gene: TRBJ2-5; V gene: TRBV6-2/TRBV6-3; D gene: TRBD2; CDR3 protein: CASSYPGGVETQYF; CDR3 DNA: TGTGCCAGCAGTTACCCGGGGGGGGTGGAGACCCAGTACTTC
clone size: many; J gene: TRBJ1-5; V gene: TRBV27; D gene: TRBD1; CDR3 protein: CASSFTGGSNQPQHF; CDR3 DNA: TGTGCCAGCAGTTTCACAGGGGGAAGCAATCAGCCCCAGCATTTT
clone size: .; J gene: TRBJ2-7; V gene: TRBV19; D gene: TRBD1; CDR3 protein: CASSLTVGQGYEQYF; CDR3 DNA: TGTGCCAGTAGTCTAACCGTGGGACAGGGGTACGAGCAGTACTTC
clone size: .; J gene: TRBJ2-5; V gene: TRBV28; D gene: .; CDR3 protein: CASRVQGRAETQYF; CDR3 DNA: TGTGCCAGCAGAGTTCAGGGGAGGGCAGAGACCCAGTACTTC
clone size: .; J gene: TRBJ1-4; V gene: TRBV6-1; D gene: .; CDR3 protein: CAISVISNEKLFF; CDR3 DNA: TGTGCCATATCTGTCATCTCTAATGAAAAACTGTTTTTT
clone size: few; J gene: TRBJ2-7; V gene: TRBV7-3; D gene: TRBD1; CDR3 protein: CASSLKAGGSSEQYF; CDR3 DNA: TGTGCCAGCAGCTTAAAGGCAGGGGGCTCCTCCGAGCAGTACTTC
clone size: few; J gene: TRBJ2-7; V gene: TRBV20-1; D gene: .; CDR3 protein: CSAGVSYEQYF; CDR3 DNA: TGCAGTGCTGGGGTCTCCTACGAGCAGTACTTC
clone size: many; J gene: TRBJ2-7; V gene: TRBV20-1; D gene: .; CDR3 protein: CSARQGAKEQYF; CDR3 DNA: TGCAGTGCTAGACAGGGCGCCAAGGAGCAGTACTTC
clone size: many; J gene: TRBJ1-2; V gene: TRBV30; D gene: .; CDR3 protein: CARRSGTSGYTF; CDR3 DNA: TGTGCCCGACGGAGCGGGACCTCTGGCTACACCTTC
clone size: few; J gene: TRBJ1-5; V gene: TRBV27; D gene: .; CDR3 protein: CASSLFGGESNQPQHF; CDR3 DNA: TGTGCCAGCAGTTTATTTGGGGGTGAGAGCAATCAGCCCCAGCATTTT
clone size: many; J gene: TRBJ1-1; V gene: TRBV2; D gene: .; CDR3 protein: CAAGVNTEAFF; CDR3 DNA: TGTGCAGCGGGGGTGAACACTGAAGCTTTCTTT
clone size: many; J gene: TRBJ1-5; V gene: TRBV27; D gene: .; CDR3 protein: CASSFWNQPQHF; CDR3 DNA: TGTGCCAGCAGTTTCTGGAATCAGCCCCAGCATTTT
clone size: many; J gene: TRBJ1-1; V gene: TRBV27; D gene: .; CDR3 protein: CASSYTGYTEAFF; CDR3 DNA: TGTGCCAGCAGTTACACAGGGTACACTGAAGCTTTCTTT
clone size: many; J gene: TRBJ1-2; V gene: TRBV28; D gene: TRBD1; CDR3 protein: CASSLGGGTGGYTF; CDR3 DNA: TGTGCCAGCAGTTTAGGGGGTGGGACAGGGGGCTACACCTTC
clone size: .; J gene: TRBJ1-1; V gene: TRBV4-1; D gene: .; CDR3 protein: CASSQTGTRNTEAFF; CDR3 DNA: TGCGCCAGCAGCCAGACGGGCACGCGGAACACTGAAGCTTTCTTT
clone size: few; J gene: TRBJ2-7; V gene: TRBV9; D gene: TRBD2; CDR3 protein: CASSAEGLGSSYEQYF; CDR3 DNA: TGTGCCAGCAGCGCCGAAGGACTAGGGAGCTCCTACGAGCAGTACTTC
clone size: .; J gene: TRBJ2-1; V gene: TRBV5-1; D gene: .; CDR3 protein: CASSGVGGSMNEQFF; CDR3 DNA: TGCGCCAGCAGCGGCGTTGGTGGAAGTATGAATGAGCAGTTCTTC
clone size: .; J gene: TRBJ2-7; V gene: TRBV20-1; D gene: .; CDR3 protein: CSATPFGEQYF; CDR3 DNA: TGCAGTGCTACCCCGTTCGGCGAGCAGTACTTC
clone size: .; J gene: TRBJ2-7; V gene: TRBV5-6; D gene: .; CDR3 protein: CASSLGGHLLYTGEQYF; CDR3 DNA: TGTGCCAGCAGCTTGGGGGGACACCTCTTGTATACGGGCGAGCAGTACTTC
clone size: .; J gene: TRBJ2-1; V gene: TRBV11-2; D gene: .; CDR3 protein: CASRGSEDYNEQFF; CDR3 DNA: TGTGCCAGCCGGGGGAGCGAAGATTACAATGAGCAGTTCTTC
clone size: .; J gene: TRBJ2-7; V gene: TRBV2; D gene: TRBD2; CDR3 protein: CASSVGLALGEQYF; CDR3 DNA: TGTGCCAGCAGTGTGGGACTAGCGCTTGGGGAGCAGTACTTC
clone size: many; J gene: TRBJ1-1; V gene: TRBV11-2; D gene: .; CDR3 protein: CASSRTPEAFF; CDR3 DNA: TGTGCCAGCAGCCGCACCCCTGAAGCTTTCTTT
clone size: .; J gene: TRBJ1-2; V gene: TRBV29-1; D gene: .; CDR3 protein: CSVVTGLGYGYTF; CDR3 DNA: TGCAGCGTTGTTACCGGGCTCGGCTATGGCTACACCTTC
clone size: .; J gene: TRBJ1-1; V gene: TRBV12-3/TRBV12-4; D gene: .; CDR3 protein: CASSQSRWGLNTEASF; CDR3 DNA: TGTGCCAGCAGTCAAAGTCGATGGGGGTTGAACACTGAAGCTTCCTTT